Listed here is a single T cell receptor beta chain. The antigen it recognizes is unknown. Base qualities are not recorded, but no much larger clone differs from it by a single base. These data come from a study of technical replicates of blood from a handful of donors (dated by TCRdb to 2016 to 2017). The CDR3 holds 13 amino acids from the cysteine to the phenylalanine. Just CDR3 DNA is preserved here, 39 bases in frame from base 1. From a lookup of the germline V gene, CDR1 and CDR2 are SGHRS and YFSETQ. V loses 1 base of germline sequence and J loses 8 bases, and the interval between the two ends is 12 bases. The method behind the library was the immunoSEQ multiplex PCR assay. The clones in this table, taken by TCRdb from immuneACCESS, are in-frame only. Not every clone is retained; where verified, under half of the shortfall comes from an unresolved V gene, and the cause of the rest is unknown. The sample profile shows about 81,000 clones; 95% of them were found once. The top ten clones comprise roughly 0.37% of the sample.

This receptor was taken from a human donor in good health. The source material was T cells isolated from PBMCs. The chain uses TRBV5-1 and TRBJ1-2; tentative D gene TRBD1, with 5 bases matching. The nucleotides are TGCGCCAGCAGCTTGTCCGGGGGAGAAGGCTACACCTTC. Translated, it gives CASSLSGGEGYTF.